These 23 T cell receptor beta chains were sequenced from one sample in a study of T-cell memory formation after mild COVID-19. TCRdb fed the 5' RACE reads into MiXCR, producing one record per CDR3 protein. The profile covers 50,000 or so distinct CDR3 sequences, with 10% to 15% appearing a single time and more than 20% taken by the ten largest. The sample consisted of PBMCs or a T cell subset sorted from them (not recorded which). The receptors stem from a young man who had mild COVID-19 (a few samples of this study predate the infection). Cell type and time point are not known.

This clonotype has a count of ten or more. This chain uses TRBV2 with TRBJ2-3; 10 positions agree with TRBD2. The CDR3 length is 16 residues. Looked up from germline, CDR1 is SNHLY and CDR2 is FYNNEI. Germline trimming cut 2 bases from V and 7 bases from J; bases unmatched to any gene: 9. Here the CDR3 reads CASSESPSGGAYTQYF. CDR3 DNA sequence: TGTGCCAGCAGTGAATCCCCCAGCGGGGGGGCGTATACGCAGTATTTT. The entire variable domain, with the rest obtained from reference TRBV2 and TRBJ2-3, is as follows: EPEVTQTPSHQVTQMGQEVILRCVPISNHLYFYWYRQILGQKVEFLVSFYNNEISEKSEIFDDQFSVERPDGSNFTLKIRSTKLEDSAMYFCASSESPSGGAYTQYFGPGTRLTVL.

This clonotype was seen only a few times. This chain joins TRBV7-2 and TRBJ1-1, with 9 positions matching TRBD1. The V segment lost 5 bases and the J segment 6 bases; nucleotides outside the gene matches: 4. The CDR3 extends over 13 amino acids. Germline CDR1 and CDR2: SGHTA and FQGNSA. As DNA, the CDR3 is TGTGCCAGCAGCATGGACAGGGGCGCTGAAGCTTTCTTT. Its protein is CASSMDRGAEAFF.

This chain connects TRBV24-1 to TRBJ2-1; D uncertain. The CDR3 spans 12 residues. V lost 9 bases and J lost 5, with 10 bases in between. Germline V gene lookup returns CDR1 KGHDR and CDR2 SFDVKD. CDR3 in DNA: TGTGCCACCTGGAACCCCGACAATGAGCAGTTCTTC. Protein sequence: CATWNPDNEQFF.

The chain combines TRBV19 with TRBJ2-3; D remains unclear. Deletions cut 1 base from V and 2 bases from J, with 10 bases between. The CDR3 runs to 15 residues. The germline V gene encodes CDR1 LNHDA and CDR2 SQIVND (reference sequence). The CDR3 protein is CASSIADGSTDTQYF. DNA for the CDR3: TGTGCCAGTAGTATAGCAGACGGCTCCACAGATACGCAGTATTTT.

This clonotype was observed a handful of times. The chain joins TRBV7-2 to TRBJ2-3, with 7 bases fitting TRBD2. Trimming at V came to 2 bases and at J to 5 bases, leaving 4 bases not matched to a gene. The CDR3 has 14 amino acids. Germline CDR1 reads SGHTA; CDR2 reads FQGNSA. The CDR3 protein is CASSLRRGVDTQYF. CDR3 coding DNA: TGTGCCAGCAGCTTAAGACGGGGGGTAGATACGCAGTATTTT. The full variable domain, rest sourced from reference TRBV7-2 and TRBJ2-3, is GAGVSQSPSNKVTEKGKDVELRCDPISGHTALYWYRQSLGQGLEFLIYFQGNSAPDKSGLPSDRFSAERTGGSVSTLTIQRTQQEDSAVYLCASSLRRGVDTQYFGPGTRLTVL.

The chain uses TRBV7-8 and TRBJ1-5, with 8 positions matching TRBD1. This CDR3 contains 15 residues. The junction had 3 bases not matched to a gene; V was cut back by 1 base and J by 4 bases. CDR1 and CDR2 from the germline V gene are SGHVS and FQNEAQ. CDR3 DNA sequence: TGTGCCAGCAGCTTAGGAGGACAGGGTAATCAGCCCCAGCATTTT. Translating it yields CASSLGGQGNQPQHF.

This clonotype has a count of ten or more. The chain links TRBV12-3 or TRBV12-4 to TRBJ1-4; 8 bases agree with TRBD1. The V gene end was trimmed by 6 bases and the J gene end by 8 bases; junction bases not matched to a gene: 8. This CDR3 is 14 amino acids long. The CDR3 loop is CASSPTGVVEKLFF. The CDR3 DNA is TGTGCCAGCAGCCCGACAGGGGTAGTGGAAAAACTGTTTTTT.

This clonotype was found a few times. The chain employs TRBV12-3 or TRBV12-4 and TRBJ1-1, with D possibly TRBD1 on 5 matching bases. The CDR3 has 13 amino acids. The V end was cut by 8 bases, the J end by 1 base, with 11 bases between. The CDR3 spells CASQTDANTEAFF. The CDR3 DNA is TGTGCCAGCCAGACAGATGCGAACACTGAAGCTTTCTTT.

This clonotype was recorded at least ten times. The chain couples TRBV7-3 to TRBJ2-1; 9 positions match TRBD1. This CDR3 is built from 15 residues. Germline CDR1 SGHTA, CDR2 FQGTGA. Germline trimming cut 1 base from V and 6 bases from J; bases unmatched to any gene: 4. CDR3 DNA sequence: TGTGCCAGCAGCTTAAAGGACAGGGGTTTCAATGAGCAGTTCTTC. Protein: CASSLKDRGFNEQFF.

In nucleotides, the CDR3 is TGTGCCAGCTCCCGACGGAATGAAAAACTGTTTTTT. Translation gives CASSRRNEKLFF. The chain carries TRBV18 and TRBJ1-4; D is unresolved. The CDR3 length is 12 residues. The germline V gene encodes CDR1 KGHSH and CDR2 LQKENI. The V and J ends lost 6 bases and 5 bases respectively, with 7 bases between them. The full variable domain, in which reference TRBV18 and TRBJ1-4 provide the parts outside the CDR3, is NAGVMQNPRHLVRRRGQEARLRCSPMKGHSHVYWYRQLPEEGLKFMVYLQKENIIDESGMPKERFSAEFPKEGPSILRIQQVVRGDSAAYFCASSRRNEKLFFGSGTQLSVL.

This clonotype showed up just a few times. This chain links TRBV5-6 with TRBJ2-5; 8 nucleotides match TRBD1. V lost 3 bases and J lost 1; bases outside the gene matches: 5. The CDR3 totals 15 residues. From germline, CDR1 is SGHDT and CDR2 YYEEEE. CDR3 residues: CASSWTGFPQETQYF. CDR3 nucleotides: TGTGCCAGCAGCTGGACAGGGTTCCCCCAAGAGACCCAGTACTTC.

There are many counts of this clonotype. The chain recombines TRBV11-2 with TRBJ2-3; D not certain. Germline V gives CDR1 SGHAT, CDR2 FQNNGV. The V end was cut by 1 base, the J end by 2 bases, with 4 bases between. The CDR3 contains 13 residues. This CDR3 is CASSLGATDTQYF. Written as DNA, the CDR3 is TGTGCCAGCAGCTTAGGGGCCACAGATACGCAGTATTTT. The whole variable domain, remainder taken from reference TRBV11-2 and TRBJ2-3, is EAGVAQSPRYKIIEKRQSVAFWCNPISGHATLYWYQQILGQGPKLLIQFQNNGVVDDSQLPKDRFSAERLKGVDSTLKIQPAKLEDSAVYLCASSLGATDTQYFGPGTRLTVL.

This clonotype was seen a handful of times. The genes are TRBV27 and TRBJ2-7; 10 bases are shared with TRBD2. Germline V gene data show CDR1 as MNHEY and CDR2 as SMNVEV (reference sequence). There are 17 residues in the CDR3. V shed 7 bases, J shed 3 bases, and the junction held 15 bases outside the gene matches. Written as DNA, the CDR3 is TGTGCCAGCAAACTCCGGGCCGGGACTAGCGAGTACTACGAGCAGTACGTC. Translation gives CASKLRAGTSEYYEQYV.

The rearrangement links TRBV7-8 to TRBJ1-1; 9 bases are shared with TRBD1. The V gene's germline CDR1 is SGHVS and CDR2 FQNEAQ. Unmatched junction bases numbered 14, after V lost 5 bases and J lost 7 bases. CDR3 length: 16 residues. The CDR3 bases are TGTGCCAGCAGCGATAATCCGGGACAGGGAGGGAATGAAGCTTTCTTT. Translating it yields CASSDNPGQGGNEAFF.

This chain links TRBV4-1 with TRBJ2-2; 7 nucleotides align to TRBD1. The ends lost 0 bases at V and 3 bases at J; junction bases unmatched: 10. CDR1 is MGHRA, CDR2 YSYEKL, per germline. The CDR3 runs to 18 residues. CDR3 protein: CASSQDRPDRADTGELFF. Here the CDR3 DNA reads TGCGCCAGCAGCCAAGATCGCCCCGACAGGGCGGACACCGGGGAGCTGTTTTTT.

The rearrangement uses TRBV9 and TRBJ2-1; D remains unclear. Germline CDR1 SGDLS, CDR2 YYNGEE. V lost 1 base and J lost 8, with 13 bases in between. This CDR3 contains 14 residues. The CDR3: CASSVHLLLDEQFF. The CDR3 DNA reads TGTGCCAGCAGCGTACACCTACTGCTCGATGAGCAGTTCTTC.

This clonotype was counted a few times. The gene calls are TRBV20-1 and TRBJ2-7; no firm D call. Trimming took 2 bases from V and 5 from J, leaving 10 bases between them. Germline-derived CDR1 and CDR2 are DFQATT and SNEGSKA (reference sequence). The CDR3 loop spans 12 amino acids. In nucleotides, the CDR3 is TGCAGTGCTAGATCTGGTCTCCACGAGCAGTACTTC. Amino acids: CSARSGLHEQYF.

This clonotype has just a few counts. The rearrangement joins TRBV5-1 to TRBJ1-1; D remains unclear. Germline CDR1 is SGHRS and CDR2 is YFSETQ. Trimming stripped 2 bases from V and 1 base from J, with 9 bases between. The CDR3 sequence is 14 residues long. CDR3 nucleotide sequence: TGCGCCAGCAGCTTTGCGACGGCGAACACTGAAGCTTTCTTT. As protein: CASSFATANTEAFF.

In this sample, this clonotype turned up many times. V usage is TRBV11-2 and J usage is TRBJ2-1, with D perhaps TRBD2 (6 bases). The CDR3 spans 15 residues. Germline loops: CDR1 SGHAT, CDR2 FQNNGV. Trimming took off 1 base at V and 4 bases at J, with 11 bases between the two ends. In nucleotides, the CDR3 is TGTGCCAGCAGCTTAGGGGCGGGGAGATACAATGAGCAGTTCTTC. Translating it yields CASSLGAGRYNEQFF.

This clonotype was observed at least ten times. V usage is TRBV7-2 and J usage is TRBJ2-7, with D unclear. V was trimmed by 2 bases and J by 0 bases, leaving 8 bases between them. The CDR3 extends over 14 amino acids. Per the germline V gene, CDR1 is SGHTA and CDR2 is FQGNSA. The CDR3 loop is CASSLMWDSYEQYF. CDR3 nucleotide sequence: TGTGCCAGCAGCTTAATGTGGGACTCCTACGAGCAGTACTTC.

The V call is TRBV7-9, the J call TRBJ2-1; 7 nucleotides line up with TRBD2. The CDR3 length is 15 residues. Germline CDR1 SEHNR, CDR2 FQNEAQ (reference sequence). The ends lost 1 base at V and 3 bases at J; junction bases unmatched: 3. The CDR3 nucleotides read TGTGCCAGCAGCTTAGAACTAGCGTACTACAATGAGCAGTTCTTC. Its protein product is CASSLELAYYNEQFF.

A few counts support this clonotype. The V and J genes are TRBV5-1 and TRBJ2-1, with no clear D. Per germline, CDR1 SGHRS and CDR2 YFSETQ. The CDR3 is made up of 14 amino acids. V dropped 0 bases and J dropped 2 bases, with 6 bases sitting between them. Here the CDR3 DNA reads TGCGCCAGCAGCTTGGCCCAGGCCTACAATGAGCAGTTCTTC. Protein sequence: CASSLAQAYNEQFF.

This clonotype was seen many times. The genes are TRBV18 and TRBJ2-1, with TRBD2 matching 9 bases. Germline V gene lookup returns CDR1 KGHSH and CDR2 LQKENI. V shed 4 bases and J 2 bases; nucleotides not matched to a gene: 3. This CDR3 region has 15 residues. This CDR3 is CASSHSGGTYNEQFF. In nucleotides, the CDR3 is TGTGCCAGCTCACATAGCGGGGGTACCTACAATGAGCAGTTCTTC. Using reference TRBV18 and TRBJ2-1 for the parts outside the CDR3, the full variable domain is NAGVMQNPRHLVRRRGQEARLRCSPMKGHSHVYWYRQLPEEGLKFMVYLQKENIIDESGMPKERFSAEFPKEGPSILRIQQVVRGDSAAYFCASSHSGGTYNEQFFGPGTRLTVL.